The 28 T cell receptor beta chains reported below all come from one sample, sequenced in a study of naive and memory T cell subsets (dated by TCRdb to about 2017). Whole blood analysis involved drawing 2 to 3 ml of peripheral blood from adult healthy volunteers into Tempus tubes and then extracting RNA following the manufacturer's instructions. Receptor libraries were prepared by 5' RACE. The sequencer was an Illumina MiSeq. TCR RNA was reverse transcribed with SuperScript IV using alpha and beta constant region primers for the blood and skin samples. TCRdb passed the public sequencing reads through fastp at Q25 and MiXCR, retaining productive beta sequences. Merged by CDR3 protein, the rows form single entries marked with the most common genes and DNA. For this sample the table gives about 26,000 distinct CDR3 sequences, of which 20% to 25% were detected only once. The top ten constitute 1.8% of the sample.

These receptors were collected from a female donor in good health.

This clonotype is judged medium-sized. J is TRBJ2-1 and V is TRBV7-4; 8 bases align to TRBD2. V was clipped by 7 bases and J by 4 bases; unmatched bases: 12. The germline V gene encodes CDR1 SGHVT and CDR2 SQSDAQ. This CDR3 is built from 16 residues. CDR3 nucleotide sequence: TGTGCCAGCAAACTAGCGGTTCCCTGTGGGTACAATGAGCAGTTCTTC. It codes for CASKLAVPCGYNEQFF.

By share, this clonotype counts as medium-sized (0.01 to 0.1%). The chain has TRBV30 and TRBJ2-2; D ambiguous. The CDR3 runs to 14 residues. V was trimmed by 0 bases and J by 1 base, leaving 6 bases between them. Germline CDR1 reads GTSNPN; CDR2 reads SVGIG (reference sequence). CDR3 amino acids: CAWSVLMNTGELFF. The CDR3 DNA is TGTGCCTGGAGTGTGCTTATGAACACCGGGGAGCTGTTTTTT.

This clonotype qualifies as medium-sized. The chain combines TRBV12-3 or TRBV12-4 with TRBJ2-7, with 8 positions matching TRBD1. There are 15 residues in the CDR3. The V gene end was trimmed by 6 bases and the J gene end by 0 bases; junction bases not matched to a gene: 7. The CDR3 here is CASSRQGAVSYEQYF. DNA for the CDR3: TGTGCCAGCAGCCGTCAGGGGGCGGTCTCCTACGAGCAGTACTTC.

This chain connects TRBV6-1 to TRBJ1-1; possible D gene TRBD1, 5 bases. Germline CDR1 reads MNHNS; CDR2 reads SASEGT. The V end lost 7 bases, the J end lost 3 bases, and 24 bases lay between the germline ends. The CDR3 is 17 residues long. CDR3 nucleotide sequence: TGTGCCAGCATTATCTCCGGGGGGGGTGGACGGGACACTGAAGCTTTCTTT. It specifies CASIISGGGGRDTEAFF.

At least ten counts were recorded for this clonotype. The chain employs TRBV6-6 and TRBJ2-1, with 7 bases matching TRBD2. V gave up 4 bases and J gave up 6 bases; unmatched junction bases: 0. The CDR3 runs 12 residues. In germline, CDR1 is MNHNY, CDR2 SVGAGI (reference sequence). The CDR3 is CASSSSGNEQFF. The CDR3, as DNA: TGTGCCAGCAGTTCTAGCGGCAATGAGCAGTTCTTC.

This clonotype was detected a few times. The genes are TRBV6-2 or TRBV6-3 and TRBJ2-4, with 11 bases matching TRBD2. Germline-derived CDR1 and CDR2 are MNHEY and SVGEGT. Losses at the gene ends were 6 bases for V and 4 bases for J; bases not matched to a gene: 8. The CDR3 totals 16 residues. The CDR3, as DNA: TGTGCCAGCAGCCTCCTGACTAGCGGGGCTAAAAACATTCAGTACTTC. It encodes CASSLLTSGAKNIQYF.

There are a few counts of this clonotype. CDR3 in DNA: TGTGCCATCAGTGAGCCAAGGGGCCTAACTAGCACAGATACGCAGTATTTT. This gives the protein CAISEPRGLTSTDTQYF. The chain links TRBV10-3 to TRBJ2-3; weak D call: TRBD1 (5 bases). V was clipped by 2 bases and J by 0 bases, with 15 bases between them. This CDR3 has 17 amino acids. CDR1 ENHRY and CDR2 SYGVKD come from the germline V gene.

This clonotype was seen many times. V usage is TRBV20-1 and J usage is TRBJ1-1; D is ambiguous. V gave up 4 bases and J gave up 3 bases, with 9 bases separating them. CDR1 is DFQATT, CDR2 SNEGSKA, per germline (reference sequence). This CDR3 has 12 amino acids. The chain's CDR3 is CSANSDYTEAFF. CDR3 DNA: TGCAGTGCTAACAGTGACTACACTGAAGCTTTCTTT.

The table lists this clonotype with many counts. The chain couples TRBV29-1 to TRBJ2-1; 13 bases map to TRBD2. CDR1 and CDR2 (germline): SQVTM, ANQGSEA. The CDR3 sequence is 15 residues long. Germline trimming cut 8 bases from V and 6 bases from J; bases unmatched to any gene: 10. CDR3 sequence: CSTWTSGSWGNEQFF. The DNA for the CDR3 is TGCAGCACCTGGACTAGCGGGAGTTGGGGCAATGAGCAGTTCTTC.

In this sample, this clonotype is medium-sized (0.01 to 0.1%). This CDR3 reads CASVSGGDSGYTF. In nucleotides, the CDR3 is TGTGCCAGCGTTTCAGGAGGGGACTCCGGCTACACCTTC. The chain employs TRBV6-6 and TRBJ1-2; weak D call: TRBD1 (5 bases). Trimming took off 8 bases at V and 8 bases at J, with 18 bases between the two ends. Germline CDR1 and CDR2: MNHNY and SVGAGI (reference sequence). The CDR3 spans 13 residues.

The chain is built from TRBV7-2 and TRBJ2-1; D not certain. Germline CDR1 and CDR2: SGHTA and FQGNSA. CDR3 size: 13 residues. Trimming took off 1 base at V and 9 bases at J, with 10 bases between the two ends. CDR3 DNA: TGTGCCAGCAGCTTAGGGGTGCGAACTGAGCAGTTCTTC. Its protein is CASSLGVRTEQFF.

This clonotype was seen many times. This chain links TRBV5-4 with TRBJ1-1, with a tentative D call TRBD1 (5 bases). CDR1 is SGHNT, CDR2 YYREEE, per germline (reference sequence). V was pared by 1 base and J by 7 bases, with 11 bases between. The CDR3 covers 13 residues. The CDR3 DNA follows: TGTGCCAGCAGCTTGTTTTATGGGGGTGAAGCTTTCTTT. Its translation: CASSLFYGGEAFF.

V usage is TRBV5-1 and J usage is TRBJ2-7; D is undetermined. The germline gives CDR1 SGHRS, CDR2 YFSETQ. V lost 0 bases and J lost 2, with 9 bases in between. The CDR3 consists of 14 residues. Here the CDR3 reads CASSLGQEPYEQYF. In nucleotides, the CDR3 is TGCGCCAGCAGCTTGGGGCAGGAACCCTACGAGCAGTACTTC.

The sample holds a few counts of this clonotype. The rearrangement uses TRBV6-5 and TRBJ2-3; 9 positions agree with TRBD2. Germline CDR1 and CDR2: MNHEY and SVGAGI. V gave up 5 bases and J gave up 1 base; unmatched junction bases: 1. CDR3 length: 14 residues. The CDR3 here is CASSVAGGTDTQYF. For the CDR3, the DNA is TGTGCCAGCAGTGTAGCGGGGGGCACAGATACGCAGTATTTT.

The V call is TRBV29-1, the J call TRBJ1-1; the D gene is possibly TRBD1 (5 bases). Per germline, CDR1 SQVTM and CDR2 ANQGSEA. This CDR3 is built from 15 residues. Trimming removed 7 bases from V and 5 bases from J, with 23 bases in between. In nucleotides, the CDR3 is TGCAGCGCTTCGTTGTGGGGCAGGGAGATAACTGAAGCTTTCTTT. It specifies CSASLWGREITEAFF.

This clonotype was seen many times. This rearrangement joins TRBV20-1 to TRBJ2-1, with D perhaps TRBD2 (5 bases). This CDR3 comprises 13 residues. The V gene's germline CDR1 is DFQATT and CDR2 SNEGSKA (reference sequence). Trimming took off 3 bases at V and 9 bases at J, with 15 bases between the two ends. The CDR3 DNA is TGCAGTGCTAGTACCTTGCGAGGGAGTGAGCAGTTCTTC. It codes for CSASTLRGSEQFF.

This clonotype was picked up many times. The chain is built from TRBV4-1 and TRBJ2-1, with a tentative D call TRBD1 (6 bases). From germline, CDR1 is MGHRA and CDR2 YSYEKL. The CDR3 sequence is 18 residues long. V lost 5 bases to trimming and J lost 1 base, with 21 bases between them. The CDR3 nucleotides read TGCGCCAGCAGCGGCCAAATACAGGGTTTAATATCCTACAATGAGCAGTTCTTC. It encodes CASSGQIQGLISYNEQFF.

V is TRBV6-5 and J is TRBJ2-3, with D perhaps TRBD1 or TRBD2 (5 bases each). V was trimmed by 5 bases and J by 3 bases, leaving 15 bases between them. The CDR3 has 15 residues. Germline assignment: CDR1 MNHEY and CDR2 SVGAGI. The CDR3 coding sequence is TGTGCCAGCAGTCCCTCTGGGACGGCAACAGATACGCAGTATTTT. Translated, it gives CASSPSGTATDTQYF.

By share, this clonotype ranks as medium-sized. J is TRBJ2-3 and V is TRBV28, with 15 bases lining up with TRBD2. This CDR3 has 18 amino acids. The V gene's germline CDR1 is MDHEN and CDR2 SYDVKM. J lost 0 bases, V lost 0 bases, and 1 base had no gene match. This CDR3 reads CASSLWGLAGGSTDTQYF. CDR3 coding DNA: TGTGCCAGCAGTTTATGGGGACTAGCGGGGGGTAGCACAGATACGCAGTATTTT.

This chain links TRBV20-1 with TRBJ1-1, with 7 positions matching TRBD1. In germline, CDR1 is DFQATT, CDR2 SNEGSKA (reference sequence). CDR3 length equals 15 residues. Germline trimming cut 6 bases from V and 2 bases from J; bases unmatched to any gene: 12. In DNA form, the CDR3 reads TGCAGTGCGTCACTTAACAGGGGCATTAACACTGAAGCTTTCTTT. Its translation: CSASLNRGINTEAFF.

In its sample, this clonotype is medium-sized. The chain carries TRBV7-2 and TRBJ2-7, with 11 bases identical to TRBD2. Germline CDR1 SGHTA, CDR2 FQGNSA. There are 18 residues in the CDR3. The ends lost 4 bases at V and 7 bases at J; junction bases unmatched: 18. CDR3 loop: CASSSGASGRSRVGEQYF. In DNA, the CDR3 is TGTGCCAGCAGCTCAGGGGCTAGCGGGAGGTCCCGGGTCGGGGAGCAGTACTTC.

V usage is TRBV30 and J usage is TRBJ1-5; weak D call: TRBD1 (5 bases). Germline V CDR1 and CDR2: GTSNPN, SVGIG (reference sequence). V lost 0 bases and J 5 bases, leaving 14 bases between the germline ends. CDR3 length: 15 residues. CDR3 bases: TGTGCCTGGAGTGTAAGGGGACGGCGGGATCAGCCCCAGCATTTT. Protein product: CAWSVRGRRDQPQHF.

By sample share, this clonotype is medium-sized. The chain links TRBV7-2 to TRBJ2-5; no clear D. Trimming shortened V by 5 bases and J by 6 bases, and 16 bases separated the two germline ends. The germline V gene has CDR1 SGHTA and CDR2 FQGNSA. This CDR3 has 14 amino acids. Here the CDR3 DNA reads TGTGCCAGCAGCATTGCTGCTTCCACCCAGACCCAGTACTTC. Its translation is CASSIAASTQTQYF.

This clonotype is judged medium-sized (0.01 to 0.1%). The V gene is TRBV7-9, the J gene TRBJ2-2; TRBD1 aligns across 7 bases. Germline V CDR1 and CDR2: SEHNR, FQNEAQ (reference sequence). The CDR3 loop spans 15 amino acids. V gave up 4 bases and J gave up 5 bases; unmatched junction bases: 7. CDR3 DNA: TGTGCCAGCAGCTCACCGGACAGGAGGACCGGGGAGCTGTTTTTT. Translating it yields CASSSPDRRTGELFF.

This clonotype was found many times. The chain combines TRBV9 with TRBJ1-1, with D unclear. This CDR3 has 14 amino acids. CDR1 is SGDLS, CDR2 YYNGEE, per germline. Trimming cost V 2 bases and J 1 base, with 9 bases left between them. CDR3 sequence (DNA): TGTGCCAGCAGCGTGGGAGGGCAGAACACTGAAGCTTTCTTT. Protein sequence: CASSVGGQNTEAFF.

This clonotype was seen more than once but under ten times. The V and J genes are TRBV29-1 and TRBJ1-1; D uncertain. CDR3 length: 13 residues. With 5 bases removed from V and 0 bases from J, the gap between germline ends came to 10 bases. Germline CDR1 SQVTM, CDR2 ANQGSEA. The CDR3 loop is CSVHRVLNTEAFF. The CDR3 bases are TGCAGCGTTCATCGAGTTCTGAACACTGAAGCTTTCTTT.

This clonotype was recorded a few times. The chain joins TRBV5-5 to TRBJ1-1; a possible D gene is TRBD1 (5 bases). The CDR3 consists of 13 residues. V lost 6 bases, J lost 2 bases, and 11 bases lay in between. Germline V gene lookup returns CDR1 SGHKS and CDR2 YYEKEE (reference sequence). CDR3 in amino acids: CASTRDLNTEAFF. The CDR3 nucleotides read TGTGCCAGCACCAGGGACTTAAACACTGAAGCTTTCTTT.

The V gene is TRBV24-1, the J gene TRBJ2-1; no firm D call. Germline values: CDR1 KGHDR, CDR2 SFDVKD. CDR3 length: 11 residues. Trimming left V 0 bases short and J 7 bases short, with 0 bases between. CDR3 nucleotide sequence: TGTGCCACCAGTGATTTGAATGAGCAGTTCTTC. Translating it yields CATSDLNEQFF.